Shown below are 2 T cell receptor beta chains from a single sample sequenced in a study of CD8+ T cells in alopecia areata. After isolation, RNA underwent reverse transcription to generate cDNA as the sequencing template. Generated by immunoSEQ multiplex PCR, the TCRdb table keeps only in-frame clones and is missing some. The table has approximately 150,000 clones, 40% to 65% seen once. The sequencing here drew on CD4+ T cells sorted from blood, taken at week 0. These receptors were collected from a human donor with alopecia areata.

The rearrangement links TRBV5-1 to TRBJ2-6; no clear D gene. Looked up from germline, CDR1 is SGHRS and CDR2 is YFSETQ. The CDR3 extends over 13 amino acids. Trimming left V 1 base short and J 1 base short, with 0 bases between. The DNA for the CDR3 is TGCGCCAGCAGCTTGTCTGGGGCCAACGTCCTGACTTTC. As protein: CASSLSGANVLTF.

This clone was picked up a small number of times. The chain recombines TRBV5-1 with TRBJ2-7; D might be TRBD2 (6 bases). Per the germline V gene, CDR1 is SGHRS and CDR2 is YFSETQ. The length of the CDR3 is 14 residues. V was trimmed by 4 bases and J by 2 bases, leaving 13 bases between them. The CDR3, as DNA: TGCGCCAGCAGCCCGGAGGGCAGGCCCTACGAGCAGTACTTC. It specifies CASSPEGRPYEQYF.